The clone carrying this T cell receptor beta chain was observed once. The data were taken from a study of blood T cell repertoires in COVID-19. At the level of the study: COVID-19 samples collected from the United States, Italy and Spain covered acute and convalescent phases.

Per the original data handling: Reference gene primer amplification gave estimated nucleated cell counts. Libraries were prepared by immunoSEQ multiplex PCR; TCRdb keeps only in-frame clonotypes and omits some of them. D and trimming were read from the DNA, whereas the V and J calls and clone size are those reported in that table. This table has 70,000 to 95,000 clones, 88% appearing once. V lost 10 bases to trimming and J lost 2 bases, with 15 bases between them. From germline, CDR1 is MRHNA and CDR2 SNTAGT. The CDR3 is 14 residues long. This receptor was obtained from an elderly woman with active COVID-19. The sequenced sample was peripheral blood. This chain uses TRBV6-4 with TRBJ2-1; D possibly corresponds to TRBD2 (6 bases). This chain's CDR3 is CAIRGAGTYNEQFF. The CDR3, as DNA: TGTGCCATCCGGGGAGCGGGTACCTACAATGAGCAGTTCTTC.